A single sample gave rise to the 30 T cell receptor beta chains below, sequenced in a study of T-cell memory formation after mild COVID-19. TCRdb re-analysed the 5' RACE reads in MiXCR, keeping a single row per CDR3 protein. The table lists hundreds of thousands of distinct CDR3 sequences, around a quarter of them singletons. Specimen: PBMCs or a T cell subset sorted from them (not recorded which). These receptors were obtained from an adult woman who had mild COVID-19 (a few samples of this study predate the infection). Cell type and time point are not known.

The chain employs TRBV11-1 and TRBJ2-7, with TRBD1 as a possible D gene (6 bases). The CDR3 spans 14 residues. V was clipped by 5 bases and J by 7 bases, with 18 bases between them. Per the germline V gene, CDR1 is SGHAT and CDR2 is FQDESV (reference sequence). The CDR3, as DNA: TGTGCCAGCAGCCGCGGACAGCTGCTGTCGGAGCAGTACTTC. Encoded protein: CASSRGQLLSEQYF. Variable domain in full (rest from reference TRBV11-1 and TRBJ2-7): EAEVAQSPRYKITEKSQAVAFWCDPISGHATLYWYRQILGQGPELLVQFQDESVVDDSQLPKDRFSAERLKGVDSTLKIQPAELGDSAMYLCASSRGQLLSEQYFGPGTRLTVT.

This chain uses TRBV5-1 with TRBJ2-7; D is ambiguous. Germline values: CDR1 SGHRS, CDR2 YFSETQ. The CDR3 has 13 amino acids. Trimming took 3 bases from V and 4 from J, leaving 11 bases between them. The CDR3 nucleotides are TGCGCCAGCAGCTATCGGCTAGAGTACGAGCAGTACTTC. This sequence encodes CASSYRLEYEQYF. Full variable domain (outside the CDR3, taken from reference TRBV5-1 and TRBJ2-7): KAGVTQTPRYLIKTRGQQVTLSCSPISGHRSVSWYQQTPGQGLQFLFEYFSETQRNKGNFPGRFSGRQFSNSRSEMNVSTLELGDSALYLCASSYRLEYEQYFGPGTRLTVT.

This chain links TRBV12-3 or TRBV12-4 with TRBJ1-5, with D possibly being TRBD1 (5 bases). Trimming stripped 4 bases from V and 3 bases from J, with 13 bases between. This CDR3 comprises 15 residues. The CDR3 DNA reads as TGTGCCAGCAGTTCAGGGTCAGGTCCCAATCAGCCCCAGCATTTT. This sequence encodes CASSSGSGPNQPQHF.

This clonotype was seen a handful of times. CDR3 nucleotide sequence: TGTGCCAGCAGCCAGGGCACTAGCGGGGGGGCGAGGGAGACCCAGTACTTC. This encodes CASSQGTSGGARETQYF. V and J are TRBV11-3 and TRBJ2-5; TRBD2 agrees at 13 bases. The V gene end was trimmed by 5 bases and the J gene end by 5 bases; junction bases not matched to a gene: 11. The CDR3 is 17 amino acids. Germline V gives CDR1 SGHNT, CDR2 YENEEA.

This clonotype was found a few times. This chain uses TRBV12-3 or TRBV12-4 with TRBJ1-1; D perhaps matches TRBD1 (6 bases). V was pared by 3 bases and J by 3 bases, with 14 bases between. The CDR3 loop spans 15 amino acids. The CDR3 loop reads CASSFGGLRDTEAFF. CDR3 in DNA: TGTGCCAGCAGTTTCGGGGGCCTTCGAGACACTGAAGCTTTCTTT.

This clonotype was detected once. CDR3 bases: TGTGCCAGTAGTATGGAGGGATCCCGAGCCAAAAACATTCAGTACTTC. Residues: CASSMEGSRAKNIQYF. The chain uses TRBV19 and TRBJ2-4; tentative D call: TRBD2 (6 bases). The CDR3 runs to 16 residues. Trimming shortened V by 3 bases and J by 0 bases, and 12 bases separated the two germline ends. Germline values: CDR1 LNHDA, CDR2 SQIVND (reference sequence).

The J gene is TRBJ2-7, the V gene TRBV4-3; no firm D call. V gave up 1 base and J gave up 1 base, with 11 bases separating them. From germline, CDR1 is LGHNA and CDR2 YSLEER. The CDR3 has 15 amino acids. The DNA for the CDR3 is TGCGCCAGCAGCCAAGGTATCACCACTTCCTACGAGCAGTACTTC. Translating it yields CASSQGITTSYEQYF.

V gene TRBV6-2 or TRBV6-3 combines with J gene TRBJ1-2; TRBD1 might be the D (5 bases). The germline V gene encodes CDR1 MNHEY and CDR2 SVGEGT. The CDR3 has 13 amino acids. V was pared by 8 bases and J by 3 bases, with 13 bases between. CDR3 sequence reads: CASAWGRDYGYTF. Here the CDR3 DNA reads TGTGCCAGCGCCTGGGGCAGGGACTATGGCTACACCTTC.

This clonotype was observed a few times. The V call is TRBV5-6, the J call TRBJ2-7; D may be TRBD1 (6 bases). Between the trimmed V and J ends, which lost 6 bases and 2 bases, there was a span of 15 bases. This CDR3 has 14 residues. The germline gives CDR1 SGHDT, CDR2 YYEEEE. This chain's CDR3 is CASTYFDRTYEQYF. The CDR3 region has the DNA TGTGCCAGCACCTACTTTGACAGGACCTACGAGCAGTACTTC.

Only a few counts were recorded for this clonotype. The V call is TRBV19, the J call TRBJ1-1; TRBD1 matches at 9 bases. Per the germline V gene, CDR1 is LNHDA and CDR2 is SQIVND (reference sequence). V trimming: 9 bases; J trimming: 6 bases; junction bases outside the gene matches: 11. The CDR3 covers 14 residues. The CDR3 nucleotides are TGTGCCAGCGGAGCCGGGACAGGGAGGTCTGAAGCTTTCTTT. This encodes CASGAGTGRSEAFF.

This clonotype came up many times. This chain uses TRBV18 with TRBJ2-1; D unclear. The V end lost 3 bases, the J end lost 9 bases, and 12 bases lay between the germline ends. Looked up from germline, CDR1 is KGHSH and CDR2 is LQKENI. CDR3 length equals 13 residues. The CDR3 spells CASSPGLTGEQFF. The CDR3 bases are TGTGCCAGCTCACCTGGCTTGACGGGTGAGCAGTTCTTC.

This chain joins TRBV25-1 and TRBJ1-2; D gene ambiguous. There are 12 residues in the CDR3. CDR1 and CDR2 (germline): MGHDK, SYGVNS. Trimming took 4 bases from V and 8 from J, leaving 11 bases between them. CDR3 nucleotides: TGTGCCAGCAGTGGAACGACATACGGCTACACCTTC. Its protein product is CASSGTTYGYTF.

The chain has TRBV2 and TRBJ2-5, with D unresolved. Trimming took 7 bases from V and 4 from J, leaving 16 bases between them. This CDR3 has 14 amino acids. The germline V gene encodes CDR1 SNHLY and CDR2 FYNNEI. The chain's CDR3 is CASTGHRSRETQYF. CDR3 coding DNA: TGTGCCAGCACGGGTCATAGAAGTCGAGAGACCCAGTACTTC.

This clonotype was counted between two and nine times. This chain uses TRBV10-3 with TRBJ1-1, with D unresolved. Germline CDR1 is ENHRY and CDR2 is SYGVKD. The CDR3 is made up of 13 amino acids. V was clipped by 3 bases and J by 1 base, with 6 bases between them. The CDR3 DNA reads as TGTGCCATCAGTGAAGTAGCGAACACTGAAGCTTTCTTT. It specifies CAISEVANTEAFF.

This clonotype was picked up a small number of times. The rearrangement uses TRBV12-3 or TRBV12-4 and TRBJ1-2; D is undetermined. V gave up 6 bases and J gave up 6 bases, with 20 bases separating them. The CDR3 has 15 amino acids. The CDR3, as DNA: TGTGCCAGCAGCCTCCTTCCGGGCCAGTCCGATGGCTACACCTTC. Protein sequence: CASSLLPGQSDGYTF.

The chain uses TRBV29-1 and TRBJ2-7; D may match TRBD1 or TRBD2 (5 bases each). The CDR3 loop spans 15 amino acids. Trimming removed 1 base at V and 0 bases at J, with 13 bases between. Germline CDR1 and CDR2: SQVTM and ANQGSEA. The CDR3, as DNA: TGCAGCGTTGAAGGGTGGGGGTTAAACTCCTACGAGCAGTACTTC. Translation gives CSVEGWGLNSYEQYF.

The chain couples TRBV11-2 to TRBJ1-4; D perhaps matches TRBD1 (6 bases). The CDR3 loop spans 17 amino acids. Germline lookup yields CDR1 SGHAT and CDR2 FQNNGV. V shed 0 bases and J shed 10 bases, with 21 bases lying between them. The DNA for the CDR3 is TGTGCCAGCAGCTTAGATGCGACATCCCAACCCAGGGGAAAACTGTTTTTT. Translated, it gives CASSLDATSQPRGKLFF.

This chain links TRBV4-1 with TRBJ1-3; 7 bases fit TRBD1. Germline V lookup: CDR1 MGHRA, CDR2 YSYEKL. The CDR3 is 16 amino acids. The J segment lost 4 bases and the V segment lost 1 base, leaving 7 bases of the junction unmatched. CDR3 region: CASSQGSRGLGNTIYF. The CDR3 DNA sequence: TGCGCCAGCAGCCAAGGAAGTAGGGGGCTCGGAAACACCATATATTTT.

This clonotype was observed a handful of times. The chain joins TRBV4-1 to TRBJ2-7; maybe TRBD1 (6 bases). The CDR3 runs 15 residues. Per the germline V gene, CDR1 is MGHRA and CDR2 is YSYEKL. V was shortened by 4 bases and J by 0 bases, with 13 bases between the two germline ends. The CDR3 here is CASSPGTDSSYEQYF. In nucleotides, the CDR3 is TGCGCCAGCAGCCCCGGGACGGACAGCTCCTACGAGCAGTACTTC.

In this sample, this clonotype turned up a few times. Here the CDR3 DNA reads TGTGCCAGTAGTCCAGGACAGGCTATAGGTTGGGGCTATGGCTACACCTTC. Amino acid sequence: CASSPGQAIGWGYGYTF. The rearrangement uses TRBV19 and TRBJ1-2, with 7 bases fitting TRBD1. The CDR3 sequence is 17 residues long. The germline CDR1 and CDR2 sequences are LNHDA and SQIVND (reference sequence). V gave up 5 bases and J gave up 4 bases; unmatched junction bases: 16.

CDR3 amino acids: CASSRRSGGTEAFF. The CDR3 DNA reads as TGTGCCAGCAGCCGTAGGTCCGGGGGCACTGAAGCTTTCTTT. The chain uses TRBV7-2 and TRBJ1-1; D possibly corresponds to TRBD1 (5 bases). With 5 bases removed from V and 4 bases from J, the gap between germline ends came to 14 bases. Looked up from germline, CDR1 is SGHTA and CDR2 is FQGNSA. This CDR3 comprises 14 residues.

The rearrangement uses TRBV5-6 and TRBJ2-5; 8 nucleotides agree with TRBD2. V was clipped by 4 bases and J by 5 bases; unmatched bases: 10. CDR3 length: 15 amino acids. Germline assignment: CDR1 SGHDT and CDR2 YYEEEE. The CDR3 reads CASSPGGAVGETQYF. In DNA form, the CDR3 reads TGTGCCAGCAGCCCGGGGGGGGCGGTCGGGGAGACCCAGTACTTC.

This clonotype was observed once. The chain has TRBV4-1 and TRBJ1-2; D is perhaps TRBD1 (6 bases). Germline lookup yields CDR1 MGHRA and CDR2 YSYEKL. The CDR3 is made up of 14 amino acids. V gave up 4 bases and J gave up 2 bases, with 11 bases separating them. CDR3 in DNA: TGCGCCAGCAGCCCGATAGGACAGAACTATGGCTACACCTTC. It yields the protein CASSPIGQNYGYTF.

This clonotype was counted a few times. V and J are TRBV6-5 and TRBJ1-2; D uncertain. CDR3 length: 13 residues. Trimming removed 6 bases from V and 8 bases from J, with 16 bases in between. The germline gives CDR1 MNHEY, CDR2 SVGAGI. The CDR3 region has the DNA TGTGCCAGCAGCGACTCGGTAGGGAGCGGCTACACCTTC. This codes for CASSDSVGSGYTF.

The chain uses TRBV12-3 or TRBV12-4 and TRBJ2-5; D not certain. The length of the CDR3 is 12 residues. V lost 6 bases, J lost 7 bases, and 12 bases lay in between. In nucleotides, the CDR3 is TGTGCCAGCAGCGACCCGTTGGGGACCCAGTACTTC. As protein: CASSDPLGTQYF.

The CDR3 protein is CASSPPQIREETQYF. The DNA of the CDR3 is TGTGCCAGCAGCCCCCCGCAAATCCGGGAGGAGACCCAGTACTTC. The chain joins TRBV7-9 to TRBJ2-5, with TRBD2 as a possible D gene (6 bases). The V gene's germline CDR1 is SEHNR and CDR2 FQNEAQ (reference sequence). This CDR3 has 15 amino acids. V was cut by 5 bases and J by 5 bases, with 18 bases left in between.

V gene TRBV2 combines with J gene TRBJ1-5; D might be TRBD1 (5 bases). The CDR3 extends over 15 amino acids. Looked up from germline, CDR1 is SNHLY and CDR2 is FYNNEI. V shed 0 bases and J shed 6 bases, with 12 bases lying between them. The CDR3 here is CASSEAGRGGQPQHF. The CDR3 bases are TGTGCCAGCAGTGAAGCGGGGAGGGGAGGTCAGCCCCAGCATTTT.

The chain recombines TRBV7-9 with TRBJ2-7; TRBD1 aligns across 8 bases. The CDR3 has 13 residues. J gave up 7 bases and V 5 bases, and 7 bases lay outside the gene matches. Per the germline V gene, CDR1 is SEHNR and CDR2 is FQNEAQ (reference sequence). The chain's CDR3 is CASSRTGSGEQYF. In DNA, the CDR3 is TGTGCCAGCAGCCGGACAGGGTCGGGGGAGCAGTACTTC.

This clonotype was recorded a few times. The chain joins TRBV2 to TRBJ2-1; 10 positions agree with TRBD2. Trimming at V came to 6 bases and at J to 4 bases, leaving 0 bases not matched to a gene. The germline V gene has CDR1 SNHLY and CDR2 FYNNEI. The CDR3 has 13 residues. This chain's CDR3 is CASRGLAYNEQFF. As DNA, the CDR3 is TGTGCCAGCAGGGGACTAGCGTACAATGAGCAGTTCTTC.

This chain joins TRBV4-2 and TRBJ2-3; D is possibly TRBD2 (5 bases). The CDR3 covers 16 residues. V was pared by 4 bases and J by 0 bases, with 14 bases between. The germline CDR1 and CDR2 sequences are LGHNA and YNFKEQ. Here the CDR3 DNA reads TGTGCCAGCAGCCCGGAGAGGACTTCAAGCACAGATACGCAGTATTTT. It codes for CASSPERTSSTDTQYF.